The subject of this entry is one T cell receptor beta chain. Uncontrolled infection, other autoimmune disease, pregnancy or lactation disqualified patients from enrolment. This sample stems from a study of T cells in Graves' hyperthyroidism and ophthalmopathy. V dropped 3 bases and J dropped 8; count of bases not matched to a gene: 7. The CDR3 covers 16 residues. Germline V gene data show CDR1 as MNHNS and CDR2 as SASEGT. Amplification of TCR beta CDR3 regions was performed using RNA transcripts as template. A first-round RT-PCR of the TCR CDR3 used the HTBI primer set. TCRdb re-derived calls from the multiplex PCR reads in MiXCR, one entry per CDR3 protein. The sample gives hundreds of thousands of distinct CDR3 sequences, over 12% of which show up once; approximately 4.2% is in the top ten.

The sample was blood. This TCR was sampled from a middle-aged woman with Graves' ophthalmopathy. The genes are TRBV6-1 and TRBJ1-6; 10 nucleotides match TRBD1. CDR3 region: CASSDVLGTGDSPLHF. In DNA, the CDR3 is TGTGCCAGCAGTGACGTCCTCGGGACAGGGGATTCACCCCTCCACTTT.